The sequence of this T cell receptor (beta chain) was determined in a study of cytomegalovirus exposure and HLA in healthy donors. Trimming removed 5 bases at V and 0 bases at J, with 4 bases between. The CDR3 spans 13 residues. Germline CDR1 reads LNHDA; CDR2 reads SQIVND (reference sequence). Primers for the PCR totalled 60 Vbeta and 13 Jbeta. The table came from immunoSEQ multiplex PCR; TCRdb's copy has only in-frame clones and leaves some out. The sample holds some 120,000 clones, about 80% seen once. Sequencing used PBMCs. J is TRBJ1-4 and V is TRBV19, with unresolved D. This sequence originates from a man aged 25 to 40 in good health and CMV-seronegative. The chain's CDR3 is CASSLTTNEKLFF. Written as DNA, the CDR3 is TGTGCCAGTAGTTTAACAACTAATGAAAAACTGTTTTTT.